These 29 T cell receptor beta chains were sequenced from one sample in a study of a mutant IDH1 vaccine in newly diagnosed glioma. Indicated time point: week 23, last vaccination. The vaccine gave 300 ug of a 20-mer mutant IDH1 peptide subcutaneously per dose. This table comes from immunoSEQ multiplex PCR, and its TCRdb copy is limited to in-frame clones, with some not included. Here the sample spans 50,000 to 65,000 clones, around 86% being singletons. These receptors' antigens are unknown. The material sequenced was PBMCs, taken from a glioma patient whose treatment included an IDH1 peptide vaccine. The receptors stem from a middle-aged man with glioma.

The J gene is TRBJ2-5, the V gene TRBV28, with D unclear. Germline lookup yields CDR1 MDHEN and CDR2 SYDVKM. The CDR3 runs 12 residues. The ends were cut back, 4 bases at V and 0 bases at J, with 3 bases in the middle. CDR3 in amino acids: CASSSNQETQYF. In DNA, the CDR3 is TGTGCCAGCAGTTCCAACCAAGAGACCCAGTACTTC.

The V call is TRBV16, the J call TRBJ2-7, with a tentative D call TRBD1 (5 bases). This CDR3 has 15 residues. CDR1 and CDR2 (germline): KGHSY, FQNENV. V gave up 2 bases and J gave up 1 base, with 12 bases separating them. The CDR3 loop reads CASSQKGKGSYEQYF. The CDR3 bases are TGTGCCAGCAGCCAAAAGGGGAAGGGTTCCTACGAGCAGTACTTC.

Notes on this clone: The germline gene is not matched at one end of the junction; a read error may be the cause. CDR3 amino acids: CASSPGFHGYTF. CDR3 DNA sequence: TGTGCTAGCAGCCCAGGGTTTCATGGCTACACCTTC. This chain links TRBV7-7 with TRBJ1-2; tentatively, D is TRBD1 (5 bases). The length of the CDR3 is 12 residues. CDR1 and CDR2 from the germline V gene are SSHAT and FNYEAQ (reference sequence). The complete variable domain, with remaining parts taken from reference TRBV7-7 and TRBJ1-2, reads GAGVSQSPRYKVTKRGQDVTLRCDPISSHATLYWYQQALGQGPEFLTYFNYEAQPDKSGLPSDRFSAERPEGSISTLTIQRTEQRDSAMYRCASSPGFHGYTFGSGTRLTVV.

The count of this clone is one. The rearrangement uses TRBV19 and TRBJ1-2; no clear D gene. CDR3 size: 12 residues. V lost 7 bases to trimming and J lost 8 bases, with 14 bases between them. The germline V gene encodes CDR1 LNHDA and CDR2 SQIVND (reference sequence). As DNA, the CDR3 is TGTGCCAGTAATGTCGGAGCCCGCGGCTACACCTTC. This sequence encodes CASNVGARGYTF.

This clone was observed once. The J gene is TRBJ2-1, the V gene TRBV2; the D is unclear. The CDR3 spans 16 residues. The germline V gene encodes CDR1 SNHLY and CDR2 FYNNEI. V was trimmed by 0 bases and J by 4 bases, leaving 13 bases between them. The DNA of the CDR3 is TGTGCCAGCAGTGAAGCTGGACGGGTTCTTTACAATGAGCAGTTCTTC. Protein: CASSEAGRVLYNEQFF. The whole variable domain, filled in from reference TRBV2 and TRBJ2-1, reads EPEVTQTPSHQVTQMGQEVILRCVPISNHLYFYWYRQILGQKVEFLVSFYNNEISEKSEIFDDQFSVERPDGSNFTLKIRSTKLEDSAMYFCASSEAGRVLYNEQFFGPGTRLTVL.

The chain recombines TRBV5-4 with TRBJ2-5; D might be TRBD2 (5 bases). CDR3 size: 13 residues. Germline V gene data show CDR1 as SGHNT and CDR2 as YYREEE (reference sequence). The ends were cut back, 4 bases at V and 5 bases at J, with 12 bases in the middle. The CDR3 region is CASSPREGETQYF. The CDR3 nucleotides are TGTGCCAGCAGCCCTCGGGAAGGGGAGACCCAGTACTTC. The full variable domain, in which reference TRBV5-4 and TRBJ2-5 provide the parts outside the CDR3, is ETGVTQSPTHLIKTRGQQVTLRCSSQSGHNTVSWYQQALGQGPQFIFQYYREEENGRGNFPPRFSGLQFPNYSSELNVNALELDDSALYLCASSPREGETQYFGPGTRLLVL.

The V call is TRBV9, the J call TRBJ2-5; the match to TRBD2 covers 10 bases. CDR1 and CDR2 from the germline V gene are SGDLS and YYNGEE. Trimming took 0 bases from V and 4 from J; bases not matched to a gene: 6. The CDR3 covers 16 residues. Here the CDR3 DNA reads TGTGCCAGCAGCGTAGATTGGCTAGCGGGAGCAGAGACCCAGTACTTC. Translation gives CASSVDWLAGAETQYF. The variable domain in full, with the rest retrieved from reference TRBV9 and TRBJ2-5, is DSGVTQTPKHLITATGQRVTLRCSPRSGDLSVYWYQQSLDQGLQFLIQYYNGEERAKGNILERFSAQQFPDLHSELNLSSLELGDSALYFCASSVDWLAGAETQYFGPGTRLLVL.

This sequence joins TRBV7-3 and TRBJ2-5; possible D gene TRBD2, 5 bases. Trimming removed 1 base at V and 1 base at J, with 13 bases between. This CDR3 is 16 amino acids long. Germline V lookup: CDR1 SGHTA, CDR2 FQGTGA. The DNA of the CDR3 is TGTGCCAGCAGCTTAAACGGCGGACTGTCCCAAGAGACCCAGTACTTC. Protein product: CASSLNGGLSQETQYF.

V gene TRBV29-1 combines with J gene TRBJ2-1; D is uncertain. V was clipped by 4 bases and J by 3 bases, with 10 bases between them. The length of the CDR3 is 13 residues. Germline V gene lookup returns CDR1 SQVTM and CDR2 ANQGSEA. The CDR3 DNA reads as TGCAGCGTTGCAGGCGACGACTACAATGAGCAGTTCTTC. Amino acids: CSVAGDDYNEQFF.

CDR3 loop: CASSPQPETYEQYF. The CDR3 DNA reads as TGTGCCAGCAGCCCCCAACCGGAAACCTACGAGCAGTACTTC. This chain uses TRBV7-2 with TRBJ2-7; D call uncertain. Germline CDR1 is SGHTA and CDR2 is FQGNSA. There are 14 residues in the CDR3. V shed 5 bases and J shed 2 bases, with 13 bases lying between them. Full variable domain (rest looked up from reference TRBV7-2 and TRBJ2-7): GAGVSQSPSNKVTEKGKDVELRCDPISGHTALYWYRQSLGQGLEFLIYFQGNSAPDKSGLPSDRFSAERTGGSVSTLTIQRTQQEDSAVYLCASSPQPETYEQYFGPGTRLTVT.

V usage is TRBV2 and J usage is TRBJ2-7, with 10 bases fitting TRBD1. CDR1 and CDR2 from the germline V gene are SNHLY and FYNNEI. V gave up 4 bases and J gave up 2 bases; unmatched junction bases: 5. The length of the CDR3 is 15 residues. This CDR3 reads CASSVDGQGAYEQYF. The DNA for the CDR3 is TGTGCCAGCAGTGTGGACGGACAGGGGGCCTACGAGCAGTACTTC.

J is TRBJ2-7 and V is TRBV9; the match to TRBD2 covers 14 bases. V shed 3 bases and J 2 bases; nucleotides not matched to a gene: 4. Germline V gene data show CDR1 as SGDLS and CDR2 as YYNGEE. The CDR3 length is 16 residues. CDR3 amino acids: CASSATSGREPYEQYF. The CDR3 region has the DNA TGTGCCAGCAGCGCGACTAGCGGGAGGGAGCCCTACGAGCAGTACTTC.

The chain couples TRBV7-9 to TRBJ2-5, with 9 bases fitting TRBD2. With 0 bases clipped from V and 4 bases from J, the junction kept 0 bases outside the gene matches. The CDR3 spans 14 residues. CDR1 and CDR2 (germline): SEHNR, FQNEAQ (reference sequence). The CDR3 reads CASSLALAGETQYF. CDR3 bases: TGTGCCAGCAGCTTAGCACTAGCGGGAGAGACCCAGTACTTC.

Turning to this clone: At one end, the junction sequence differs from germline, possibly due to a read error. V is TRBV7-9 and J is TRBJ2-7; D possibly uses TRBD1 or TRBD2 (6 bases each). CDR3 size: 12 residues. CDR1 is SEHNR and CDR2 is FQNEAQ in the germline V gene (reference sequence). The CDR3 sequence: CASTQSWGASTF. CDR3 bases: TGTGCCAGCACCCAAAGCTGGGGGGCTTCCACTTTC.

In DNA form, the CDR3 reads TGTGCCAGCAGCCGAAAGACAGGAACCATGAACACTGAAGCTTTCTTT. Amino acids: CASSRKTGTMNTEAFF. V usage is TRBV7-2 and J usage is TRBJ1-1, with a weak D call TRBD1 (6 bases). V dropped 5 bases and J dropped 0 bases, with 16 bases sitting between them. The V gene's germline CDR1 is SGHTA and CDR2 FQGNSA. This CDR3 comprises 16 residues. Full variable domain (remainder filled in from reference TRBV7-2 and TRBJ1-1): GAGVSQSPSNKVTEKGKDVELRCDPISGHTALYWYRQSLGQGLEFLIYFQGNSAPDKSGLPSDRFSAERTGGSVSTLTIQRTQQEDSAVYLCASSRKTGTMNTEAFFGQGTRLTVV.

The chain employs TRBV9 and TRBJ2-1; 8 positions match TRBD2. There are 16 residues in the CDR3. V was clipped by 2 bases and J by 5 bases; unmatched bases: 9. Germline CDR1 reads SGDLS; CDR2 reads YYNGEE. CDR3 protein: CASSVTAGVKNNEQFF. DNA of the CDR3: TGTGCCAGCAGCGTGACAGCGGGAGTCAAAAACAATGAGCAGTTCTTC. Using reference TRBV9 and TRBJ2-1 for the parts outside the CDR3, the full variable domain is DSGVTQTPKHLITATGQRVTLRCSPRSGDLSVYWYQQSLDQGLQFLIQYYNGEERAKGNILERFSAQQFPDLHSELNLSSLELGDSALYFCASSVTAGVKNNEQFFGPGTRLTVL.

The chain has TRBV5-6 and TRBJ1-4; TRBD1 matches at 7 bases. V was clipped by 1 base and J by 8 bases; unmatched bases: 8. The CDR3 loop spans 15 amino acids. Germline CDR1 and CDR2: SGHDT and YYEEEE. The CDR3 DNA sequence: TGTGCCAGCAGCTTGCGTGGAGGGGGCGGAGAAAAACTGTTTTTT. Protein sequence: CASSLRGGGGEKLFF.

The chain employs TRBV13 and TRBJ2-3; 12 positions agree with TRBD2. Per the germline V gene, CDR1 is PRHDT and CDR2 is FYEKMQ (reference sequence). The CDR3 covers 16 residues. V dropped 5 bases and J dropped 5; count of bases not matched to a gene: 8. Written as DNA, the CDR3 is TGTGCCAGCAGCAGACGGACTAGCGGGGATCGAGATACGCAGTATTTT. Translating gives CASSRRTSGDRDTQYF.

This chain connects TRBV7-8 to TRBJ2-4; 13 bases are shared with TRBD2. V lost 2 bases to trimming and J lost 1 base; unmatched junction nucleotides: 5. Looked up from germline, CDR1 is SGHVS and CDR2 is FQNEAQ. This CDR3 spans 18 amino acids. The DNA of the CDR3 is TGTGCCAGCAGCTTAAGACTAGCGGGAGGAGAGGCCAAAAACATTCAGTACTTC. Residues: CASSLRLAGGEAKNIQYF.

The rearrangement joins TRBV2 to TRBJ2-1; 8 bases map to TRBD1. Germline-derived CDR1 and CDR2 are SNHLY and FYNNEI. V was pared by 4 bases and J by 2 bases, with 4 bases of the junction left unmatched. The CDR3 spans 15 residues. CDR3 sequence reads: CASSVDRGTYNEQFF. CDR3 nucleotides: TGTGCCAGCAGTGTAGACAGGGGCACCTACAATGAGCAGTTCTTC.

This clone has just one count. This sequence joins TRBV5-1 and TRBJ1-5; 8 bases are shared with TRBD1. The CDR3 length is 16 residues. V lost 0 bases, J lost 1 base, and 3 bases stayed unmatched. Germline V gene data show CDR1 as SGHRS and CDR2 as YFSETQ. CDR3 residues: CASSLDPGGSNQPQHF. The CDR3 DNA follows: TGCGCCAGCAGCTTGGATCCAGGGGGCAGCAATCAGCCCCAGCATTTT.

J is TRBJ2-7 and V is TRBV4-1, with TRBD2 matching 8 bases. Germline assignment: CDR1 MGHRA and CDR2 YSYEKL. CDR3 length: 17 residues. V shed 0 bases, J shed 1 base, and the junction held 8 bases outside the gene matches. This chain's CDR3 is CASSQEERGPRSYEQYF. For the CDR3, the DNA is TGCGCCAGCAGCCAAGAAGAGCGGGGGCCGAGATCCTACGAGCAGTACTTC.

This chain links TRBV6-7 with TRBJ2-7, with D perhaps matching TRBD1 (5 bases). TRBV6-7 is given ORF status, its function remaining uncertain. V dropped 5 bases and J dropped 1 base, with 18 bases sitting between them. The CDR3 is 16 residues long. The CDR3 region is CASSLPRQFLSYEQYF. DNA for the CDR3: TGTGCCAGCAGTCTTCCGAGACAGTTTTTGTCCTACGAGCAGTACTTC.

The rearrangement uses TRBV7-2 and TRBJ2-6, with unresolved D. CDR1 and CDR2 (germline): SGHTA, FQGNSA. V dropped 5 bases and J dropped 2 bases, with 10 bases sitting between them. The CDR3 consists of 15 residues. CDR3 loop: CASSLGWAGANVLTF. The CDR3 nucleotides are TGTGCCAGCAGCCTGGGATGGGCTGGGGCCAACGTCCTGACTTTC.

V is TRBV7-2 and J is TRBJ2-7, with D perhaps being TRBD1 or TRBD2 (5 bases each). V was shortened by 2 bases and J by 5 bases, with 13 bases between the two germline ends. This CDR3 has 14 amino acids. Germline V lookup: CDR1 SGHTA, CDR2 FQGNSA. In nucleotides, the CDR3 is TGTGCCAGCAGCTTAAGCAGGGAGCAAAACGAGCAGTACTTC. The encoded protein is CASSLSREQNEQYF.

This clone occurred once. This chain joins TRBV4-1 and TRBJ2-6; TRBD1 aligns across 8 bases. The V segment lost 3 bases and the J segment 0 bases; nucleotides outside the gene matches: 7. Germline V gene data show CDR1 as MGHRA and CDR2 as YSYEKL. The CDR3 has 18 residues. CDR3 DNA: TGCGCCAGCAGCCACCGGACAGGGAGCTACTCTGGGGCCAACGTCCTGACTTTC. Its protein is CASSHRTGSYSGANVLTF.

CDR3: CSALGGRGTDTQYF. In nucleotides, the CDR3 is TGCAGCGCTCTTGGTGGCAGGGGCACAGATACGCAGTATTTT. This rearrangement joins TRBV29-1 to TRBJ2-3, with D possibly being TRBD1 (5 bases). The CDR3 totals 14 residues. V lost 7 bases and J 1 base, leaving 15 bases between the germline ends. CDR1 SQVTM and CDR2 ANQGSEA come from the germline V gene.

The genes are TRBV27 and TRBJ2-1; 13 bases fit TRBD2. In germline, CDR1 is MNHEY, CDR2 SMNVEV (reference sequence). The CDR3 is made up of 15 amino acids. Trimming removed 6 bases from V and 10 bases from J; junction bases left unmatched: 9. The DNA of the CDR3 is TGTGCCAGCAGCCTCGGACTAGCGGGAGCTAGCGAGCAGTTCTTC. Translating gives CASSLGLAGASEQFF.

V is TRBV19 and J is TRBJ1-5; the match to TRBD1 covers 7 bases. V trimming: 2 bases; J trimming: 7 bases; junction bases outside the gene matches: 8. This CDR3 region has 15 residues. Germline CDR1 is LNHDA and CDR2 is SQIVND (reference sequence). CDR3 in amino acids: CASSIYRGGGQPQHF. CDR3 in DNA: TGTGCCAGTAGTATATATCGAGGGGGCGGGCAGCCCCAGCATTTT.